Listed below are T cell receptor beta chains from one sample, sequenced in a study of cytomegalovirus exposure and HLA in healthy donors. Method: immunoSEQ multiplex PCR; TCRdb's copy keeps in-frame clones and lacks some. The sample records about 62,000 clones, 75% being singletons. Material: PBMCs. All receptors derive from a man in his 60s in good health and CMV-seropositive. Both conserved end residues are part of each CDR3. The D gene is left open where the match is weak. Not every row has a clone size; where given, it reads once, few, many or a size class.

size	J	V	D	CDR3	DNA
NA	TRBJ1-5	TRBV5-6	TRBD1	CASSLGQGDQPQHF	TGTGCCAGCAGCTTGGGGCAGGGGGACCAGCCCCAGCATTTT
NA	TRBJ1-3	TRBV6-1	NA	CASSATALENTIYF	TGTGCCAGCAGTGCGACAGCTCTGGAAAACACCATATATTTT
NA	TRBJ2-7	TRBV5-4	NA	CASSLDYYEQYF	TGTGCCAGCAGCCTGGACTACTACGAGCAGTACTTC
NA	TRBJ2-1	TRBV11-3	TRBD1	CASSPRQGTYNEQFF	TGTGCCAGCAGCCCCAGACAGGGGACGTACAATGAGCAGTTCTTC
NA	TRBJ1-1	TRBV6-6	TRBD1	CASRVLRQGLTEAFF	TGTGCCAGCAGGGTACTACGACAGGGTCTGACTGAAGCTTTCTTT
NA	TRBJ2-1	TRBV6-4	NA	CASSDPLQGRQQFF	TGTGCCAGCAGTGACCCTTTGCAGGGCAGGCAGCAGTTCTTC
few	TRBJ2-1	TRBV5-6	NA	CASSLVSWVAPGYNEQFF	TGTGCCAGCAGCTTGGTCAGCTGGGTAGCGCCAGGATACAATGAGCAGTTCTTC
NA	TRBJ2-2	TRBV29-1	TRBD1	CSAQQGRVAGELFF	TGCAGCGCTCAACAGGGGCGCGTTGCCGGGGAGCTGTTTTTT
NA	TRBJ2-5	TRBV5-1	NA	CASSPGLRSGETQYF	TGCGCCAGCAGCCCGGGACTTCGATCGGGGGAGACCCAGTACTTC
NA	TRBJ1-6	TRBV2	NA	CASSLERAYSPLHF	TGTGCCAGCAGCTTAGAGCGGGCGTATTCACCCCTCCACTTT
NA	TRBJ2-1	TRBV27	NA	CASSSGHEQFF	TGTGCCAGCAGTTCGGGTCATGAGCAGTTCTTC
NA	TRBJ2-5	TRBV2	NA	CASSGGGVETQYF	TGTGCCAGCAGTGGTGGAGGTGTGGAGACCCAGTACTTC
once	TRBJ2-6	TRBV23-1	NA	CASSPRDSGANVLTF	TGCGCCAGCAGTCCGAGGGATTCTGGGGCCAACGTCCTGACTTTC
NA	TRBJ1-6	TRBV10-3	NA	CAISESGGNSPLHF	TGTGCCATCAGTGAGTCGGGGGGGAATTCACCCCTCCACTTT
NA	TRBJ2-1	TRBV2	NA	CASSVSRDNEQFF	TGTGCCAGCAGTGTATCTAGAGACAATGAGCAGTTCTTC
NA	TRBJ1-1	TRBV19	TRBD1	CASSTGPGTGGENTEAFF	TGTGCCAGTAGTACTGGTCCCGGGACAGGGGGCGAGAACACTGAAGCTTTCTTT
NA	TRBJ2-7	TRBV2	NA	CASSPQVYEQYF	TGTGCCAGCAGTCCTCAGGTTTACGAGCAGTACTTC
NA	TRBJ1-1	TRBV6-5	NA	CASRSGPSSNTEAFF	TGTGCCAGCAGGTCAGGGCCCTCCTCGAACACTGAAGCTTTCTTT
NA	TRBJ2-1	TRBV7-9	TRBD2	CASFGLAGNEQFF	TGTGCCAGCTTCGGGCTAGCGGGGAATGAGCAGTTCTTC
NA	TRBJ2-5	TRBV10-3	TRBD2	CAISDPTSGQETQYF	TGTGCCATCAGTGACCCTACTAGCGGCCAAGAGACCCAGTACTTC
NA	TRBJ2-1	TRBV14	NA	CASSQGLGDEQFF	TGTGCCAGCAGCCAGGGACTGGGGGATGAGCAGTTCTTC
few	TRBJ2-7	TRBV28	TRBD1	CASSFPTTGGGREQYF	TGTGCCAGCAGTTTCCCGACGACAGGGGGTGGTCGCGAGCAGTACTTC
NA	TRBJ2-7	TRBV7-2	NA	CASSFGQPSYEQYF	TGTGCCAGCAGCTTCGGACAGCCCTCCTACGAGCAGTACTTC
NA	TRBJ2-7	TRBV11-3	NA	CASSLAQAIVSEQYF	TGTGCCAGCAGCTTAGCGCAGGCCATCGTCTCCGAGCAGTACTTC
NA	TRBJ1-4	TRBV16	NA	CASSPTRQGGEKLFF	TGTGCCAGCAGCCCAACTCGGCAGGGTGGAGAAAAACTGTTTTTT
NA	TRBJ2-1	TRBV5-1	NA	CASSPQGPSYNEQFF	TGCGCCAGCAGCCCCCAGGGTCCCTCCTACAATGAGCAGTTCTTC
NA	TRBJ1-5	TRBV6-5	NA	CASSYSGRNNQPQHF	TGTGCCAGCAGTTACTCGGGGAGGAACAATCAGCCCCAGCATTTT
NA	TRBJ2-3	TRBV14	TRBD1	CASSPDRVGTQYF	TGTGCCAGCAGCCCGGACAGGGTGGGTACGCAGTATTTT
NA	TRBJ1-2	TRBV5-8	TRBD1	CASSFGQGALDGYTF	TGTGCCAGCAGCTTCGGACAGGGGGCGTTGGATGGCTACACCTTC
NA	TRBJ2-2	TRBV11-1	TRBD2	CASSPGLAGTTGELFF	TGTGCCAGCAGCCCGGGACTAGCGGGCACCACCGGGGAGCTGTTTTTT
NA	TRBJ2-5	TRBV5-6	TRBD2	CASSLERGLYQETQYF	TGTGCCAGCAGCTTGGAGCGGGGATTGTACCAAGAGACCCAGTACTTC
NA	TRBJ1-2	TRBV11-2	NA	CASSPGGAHNYGYTF	TGTGCCAGCAGCCCTGGGGGCGCGCATAACTATGGCTACACCTTC
NA	TRBJ2-7	TRBV5-1	TRBD1	CASSSPTGGSEQYF	TGCGCCAGCAGCTCCCCGACAGGGGGAAGCGAGCAGTACTTC
NA	TRBJ1-2	TRBV9	TRBD1	CASSTRQGMGYTF	TGTGCCAGCAGCACCCGACAGGGTATGGGCTACACCTTC
NA	TRBJ2-1	TRBV6-1	NA	CASSVGVNEQFF	TGTGCCAGCAGTGTAGGAGTCAATGAGCAGTTCTTC
NA	TRBJ2-1	TRBV11-2	NA	CASSLVSGGIGNEQFF	TGTGCCAGCAGCTTAGTGAGTGGAGGGATCGGCAATGAGCAGTTCTTC